The clone carrying this TCR beta chain was picked up one time. The sample originates from a study of T cell changes during pregnancy in multiple sclerosis. The CDR3 totals 15 residues. CDR1 and CDR2 (germline): MNHNS, SASEGT. Trimming removed 6 bases from V and 4 bases from J, with 16 bases in between. The assay was immunoSEQ multiplex PCR, and TCRdb's table has in-frame clones only and misses some. The sample lists around 57,000 clones, 91% seen once, with roughly 1.3% in the top ten. Sequenced material: peripheral blood, taken after pregnancy. The TCR was taken from a female donor in good health, enrolled as a control in a pregnancy study. This chain joins TRBV6-1 and TRBJ1-5; D gene ambiguous. CDR3 in amino acids: CASSLGFFGNQPQHF. The CDR3 DNA sequence: TGTGCCAGCAGCCTCGGGTTCTTTGGAAATCAGCCCCAGCATTTT.